This TCR beta chain was found in a study of T cells in Graves' hyperthyroidism and ophthalmopathy (dated by TCRdb to about 2019). Regarding the complete study: Peripheral blood samples were taken at the time of initial diagnosis, prior to any treatment. TCR V-J signatures able to tell the groups apart were searched for in a discovery cohort of some 100 patients, of whom under 45 had Graves' ophthalmopathy and about 60 had stable Graves' hyperthyroidism. An independent validation cohort of under 20 hyperthyroidism patients and about 15 patients who later progressed to ophthalmopathy tested prospective prediction of ophthalmopathy. The roughly 100 discovery patients were divided at random into training and test sets in a 7:3 ratio. The study also compared thyroid tissue and blood T-cell repertoires from roughly six Graves' hyperthyroidism patients. Following sampling, methimazole starting at 30 mg daily was given to hyperthyroidism patients, and high-dose intravenous methylprednisolone was given to ophthalmopathy patients. The paper reports TCR Vbeta CDR3 sequencing of approximately 130 peripheral blood samples: around 45 ophthalmopathy, over 70 hyperthyroidism and approximately 17 progressor patients.

In this sample, this clonotype turned up many times. This receptor's antigen is unknown. No qualities accompany the bases; no much larger clone lies one base away. Stable Graves' hyperthyroidism was defined as the absence of progression to ophthalmopathy over 18 months of follow-up. Hyperthyroidism patients were aged 18 to 65 years and newly diagnosed, with disease duration of less than 2 months. Exclusion was applied to patients with uncontrolled infections, other autoimmune diseases, pregnancy or lactation. Clinical symptoms, serum thyroxine and TRAb, thyroid ultrasound, and orbital computed tomography formed the basis for the diagnoses. PBMCs were isolated from about 9 ml of fresh peripheral blood by Ficoll-Paque density gradient centrifugation. Total RNA was extracted with Trizol reagent, and quality was checked on an Agilent 2100 Bioanalyzer. TCR beta CDR3 regions were amplified from RNA transcripts. The first round of RT-PCR for the TCR CDR3 was performed with the HTBI primer set and the Qiagen OneStep RT-PCR kit. The libraries were constructed in a second round of multiplex PCR and then size-selected and purified. Libraries were sequenced paired-end with 100 bp reads on an Illumina HiSeq2000. On the authors' methods: SOAPnuke was used to process the raw data, throwing out any read that contained adapters or uncalled bases, had a mean Phred below 15, or lacked an exact constant-primer or identifier match. COPE v1.2.5 was used to merge the high-quality paired reads, and each unique nucleotide sequence was defined as a clonotype. MiTCR v1.1 was used to align clonotypes to the IMGT TRBV, TRBD and TRBJ reference segments. Only V-J combinations with frequency above 0.0001, covering 99% to 99.2% of repertoires, were analysed. A TCS score was defined as the ratio between F50 (clonal expansion) and ExV (chaos), using BLOSUM62-based TCRdist between CDR3 peptides within each V-J. Welch's t-statistics and random forest reduced 500 to 650 V-J features to 13, which were used in a naive Bayes classifier (R e1071). In TCRdb, the public reads were trimmed at Q25 with fastp and aligned with MiXCR, with productive beta chains retained. Each CDR3 protein gets just one entry, which takes the most common genes and DNA from the rows behind it. These V and J calls are TCRdb output, not the study's own analysis. The sample table lists under 650,000 distinct CDR3 sequences, 15% to 20% of them with a count of one. In total, the top ten clones hold about 3.8% of the sample.

The paper as a whole reports these results and caveats: Ophthalmopathy was separated from stable hyperthyroidism by a 13 V-J signature model, with approximately 85% sensitivity and approximately 84% specificity obtained in cross-validation and 80%/75% obtained in testing. Most expanded thyroid clonotypes (frequency above 0.001) were also detected in blood, a finding suggesting that blood repertoires may reflect thyroid immune responses. During validation, the model predicted progression to ophthalmopathy a median of approximately 7 months ahead of onset, with almost 71% sensitivity and roughly 72% specificity. Sample size was not statistically predetermined, and investigators were not blinded to group allocation.

After removal of 0 bases from V and 6 bases from J, the junction retains 0 bases not matched to a gene. The cysteine opens and the phenylalanine closes a CDR3 of 13 amino acids. Just CDR3 DNA is preserved here, 39 bases in frame from base 1. The germline V gene (reference sequence) specifies GTSNPN as CDR1 and SVGIG as CDR2. This sequence was found in a woman aged 25 to 39 with Graves' hyperthyroidism. The V gene is TRBV30 and the J gene is TRBJ2-2; TRBD2 matches 8 bases in the middle. The sample was blood. DNA sequence: TGTGCCTGGAGTGTCGGGGGGGCCGGGGAGCTGTTTTTT. Its protein is CAWSVGGAGELFF.